This T cell receptor beta chain was found in a study of T cells in Graves' hyperthyroidism and ophthalmopathy. The source material, RNA transcripts, was used to amplify TCR beta CDR3 regions. Initially, a first-round RT-PCR of the TCR CDR3 employed the HTBI primer set. MiXCR, applied by TCRdb to the multiplex PCR reads, yields one record per CDR3 protein. This sample has 600,000 to 650,000 distinct CDR3 sequences, with 15% to 20% found just once. Germline CDR1 MNHEY, CDR2 SVGAGI. CDR3 length: 14 amino acids. Trimming cost V 0 bases and J 1 base, with 6 bases left between them. This clonotype was picked up a small number of times.

This receptor was obtained from a woman in her twenties or thirties with Graves' hyperthyroidism. The sample comprised blood. The V and J genes are TRBV6-5 and TRBJ2-5; D gene ambiguous. CDR3 sequence reads: CASSYSIVQETQYF. The CDR3 coding sequence is TGTGCCAGCAGTTACTCGATCGTCCAAGAGACCCAGTACTTC.